The entry that follows covers one TCR beta chain sequence. This clone was seen a single time. Its antigen is currently not known. No much larger clone exists at a distance of one base, and base qualities are not known. This sample stems from a study of cytomegalovirus exposure and HLA in healthy donors (TCRdb year 2017). At the level of the whole study: An earlier analysis of some 550 of the donors reported 276 Gb of sequence data and 117 million unique TCR beta sequences from approximately 180 million T cells. In an earlier analysis of roughly 540 of the donors, high-throughput TCR beta sequencing was used to judge whether each TCR beta V gene segment behaved as functional or pseudogenic. Rather than using new phenotypic data, the later analysis identified candidate immune exposures from TCR beta sequences and from how often those sequences occurred across donors. The study used immunosequencing to profile the T cell repertoires of several hundred subjects and linked those repertoires to cytomegalovirus serostatus. A separate validation cohort of 100 to 150 different subjects was used in addition to the 666-subject first cohort. The genetic ancestry cluster associated with self-reported Caucasian donors included about 84% of the 350 to 500 genotyped donors. Among about 370 genotyped donors of the cohort, an average of about 220,000 unique TCR beta nucleotide sequences was sequenced per donor, of which about 18% were non-productive. About 310 gigabases of sequencing data and 70 million to 100 million unique TCR sequences were included in an early release covering 550 to 800 HLA-typed donors. To study patterns of TCR occurrence, a later analysis re-analyzed previously published TCR beta repertoires from several hundred donors and added high-resolution HLA genotyping. Both class I and class II loci were covered by HLA typing, at four-digit resolution. The number of typed donors differed by locus: about 629-630 for A, B, C, DRB1 and DQB1; 500 to 550 for DQA1; some 610 for DPA1; and some 470 for DPB1. Donor age, sex, ethnicity and CMV serostatus were compiled together with the repertoire data. High-throughput TCR immunosequencing, statistical association of individual TCRs with disease status, and machine learning were combined to predict cytomegalovirus infection status. A later genetic analysis took genome-wide SNP genotypes for about three fifths of the 666 donors and used that subset as a discovery cohort. The study aimed to test whether signatures of past pathogen exposure could be identified by cataloging public T cell receptors. Every discovery cohort repertoire had been produced on one sequencing platform. Five DR-DQ haplotypes were treated as single units for association and clustering because of strong linkage in the cohort.

The cohort was made up of about 610 healthy bone marrow donors. At the time of sampling, all cohort members were nominally healthy, though unrecorded immune exposures were likely present. The donor was CMV seronegative and was included in the group of approximately 350 seronegative cohort members. A peripheral blood sample was collected from each donor, and TCR beta sequencing was performed on peripheral blood mononuclear cells. Genomic DNA extraction from the blood cell samples was performed with the Qiagen DNeasy Blood Extraction Kit. What the work shows at the level of the full study, not this receptor alone: A further reported finding was that TCR beta sequences accurately predicted the HLA-A and HLA-B alleles for most subjects in the first cohort. The sequencing pipeline was judged likely to have produced a cluster of highly shared sequence variants as a technical artifact. The authors suggested that the approach could potentially be generalized to other disease states and immunological phenotypes. A later analysis associated around 16,000 TCR beta sequences with specific HLA alleles at a false discovery rate of 0.05. The study gave a list of 150 to 200 TCR beta chains associated with cytomegalovirus. Most TCR sequences were observed very rarely across donors, whereas some public TCRs were present in many individuals. This cohort had only TCR beta chains sequenced, and the lack of alpha or paired-chain data limited which features could be detected. In a later analysis, HLA-associated TCR beta chains were found to be more clonally expanded and to have lower generation probabilities than equally common non-associated chains. In an earlier analysis of more than 500 of the donors, most TCR beta V segments appeared in productive rearrangements about 87% or about 30% of the time, broadly matching IMGT annotations. Because HLA typing was unavailable for some donors at each locus, only the typed subset was used in association tests. In a later analysis, the rate of TCR association differed among HLA loci, with DRB1 alleles having the most associated TCRs and HLA-C alleles having the fewest. In a later genetic analysis, a missense DCLRE1C variant was associated with V-gene and J-gene trimming of TCR beta chains, and the association was replicated in an independent cohort. A later analysis found that most CMV-associated TCR beta chains appeared HLA-restricted, with HLA associations seemingly driven largely by CMV exposure. In both the original and validation cohorts, the classifier was reported to diagnose cytomegalovirus status with high specificity and sensitivity. A later analysis reported that several top co-occurrence clusters appeared linked to parvovirus B19, influenza, CMV and Epstein-Barr virus. Immune exposure information for the cohort was limited to CMV serostatus. Assigning TCR associations to individual alleles was difficult when HLA alleles, especially DR and DQ, strongly co-occurred. In a later genetic analysis, fewer N-insertions in productive TCRs were reported among donors in an Asian-associated ancestry cluster than the 666-donor mean. In vitro tests confirmed that a few of the cytomegalovirus-associated TCR beta chains recognize cytomegalovirus antigens. Linkage disequilibrium might explain the correlated functional status among segregating V segments, but an unknown experimental factor could not be ruled out. Roughly uniform sequencing depth across donors was assumed in presence/absence analyses, although this assumption may not hold. Because counts were too low, around 18 rarely observed V segments, including chromosome 9 orphons, were left out of the earlier analysis of a few hundred of the donors. Some IMGT-functional V segments, including TRBV6-2 and TRBV6-3, could not be told apart with the 87-base-pair reads, so those segments were excluded.

The CDR3 spans 9 residues, from the cysteine through the phenylalanine. The kept DNA is CDR3 alone, 27 bases in frame from the first base. Receptors were amplified or captured by the immunoSEQ multiplex PCR assay. For the multiplex PCR, a mixture combining 60 forward primers for TCR Vbeta segments and 13 reverse primers for TCR Jbeta segments was used. A multiplex PCR assay on genomic DNA amplified the CDR3 region of rearranged TCR beta genes. On the Illumina HiSeq System, the amplified TCR beta libraries were sequenced as 87-base-pair reads. Regarding the original processing steps: Across the 670 or so repertoires, a later analysis counted 80 million or so unique TCR beta chains, around 10 million of which were shared by at least two donors. Raw reads were error-corrected and collapsed into unique sequences by a nearest-neighbor algorithm in which closely related sequences were merged to remove PCR and sequencing errors. To assign V, D and J gene segments, CDR3 sequences were aligned to IMGT reference sequences. For a sequence to be retained, a match of at least six nucleotides was required to both a V gene segment and a J gene segment. A rearrangement counted as productive if the CDR3 had no stop codons and remained in frame with V and J, and every other rearrangement counted as non-productive. Following IMGT convention, CDR3 was defined as the stretch from the second conserved V-encoded cysteine up to the conserved J-encoded phenylalanine. Sequences without an unambiguous match to a single V gene segment were excluded from the earlier analysis of approximately 600 of the donors. In an earlier analysis of several hundred of the donors, a V segment was called functional when productive rearrangements were above 56.7%, and segregating when the standard deviation between donors exceeded 5%. A statistical classification framework was built for diagnosing cytomegalovirus status from the catalog of TCR beta chain sequences. In a later analysis, TCR nucleotide sequences were compared against IMGT/GENE-DB human TR gene sequences so that V and J genes could be assigned. In a later analysis, CDR3 sequences and most-parsimonious VDJ recombination scenarios were assigned using the TCRdist pipeline. In a later analysis, each TCR beta chain was defined by its CDR3 amino acid sequence together with its V-gene family, and reads without a unique V-gene family were excluded. To address suspected cross-contamination and a sequencing artifact, a later analysis removed over 500 highly shared, low-generation-probability nucleotide sequences. In a later analysis, a clonal expansion index was calculated for each public chain from normalized within-repertoire ranks of inferred template counts. In a later analysis, generation probabilities were computed with a VDJ recombination model fitted to out-of-frame rearrangements, and the resulting probabilities were checked against IGoR. A later analysis scored TCR-TCR, TCR-HLA and TCR-CMV co-occurrence with hypergeometric tests, applying a repertoire-size bias correction to TCR pairs. False discovery rates were estimated in a later analysis by permuting HLA or CMV assignments 20 times. A later analysis grouped co-occurring TCRs with DBSCAN, adding TCRdist sequence similarity when clustering within HLA-allele-positive subsets. Co-occurrence clustering excluded repertoires with fewer than 30,000 or more than 120,000 public chains, plus five with anomalous nucleotide sharing. The immuneACCESS repertoire file appears here via TCRdb, limited to in-frame rearrangements. These files lack a portion of the clones; in checked studies, under half of the deficit traces to unresolved V genes, and the cause of the others is not known. The D gene and trimming were derived from the DNA, and the V and J assignments and clone size from that table. The sample table records approximately 220,000 clones; about 80% of these occur just once. The ten largest clones represent 1.3% to 1.5% of the sample.

The receptor was isolated from a girl aged 5-17 years in good health and CMV-seronegative. The chain employs TRBV3-2 and TRBJ2-5; the table's D call, TRBD2, was not checked against the DNA. TRBV3-2 is labeled a pseudogene. The sample comprised PBMCs. The CDR3 protein is CANRETQYF. In nucleotides, the sequence is TGTGCGAACCGGGAGACCCAGTACTTC.